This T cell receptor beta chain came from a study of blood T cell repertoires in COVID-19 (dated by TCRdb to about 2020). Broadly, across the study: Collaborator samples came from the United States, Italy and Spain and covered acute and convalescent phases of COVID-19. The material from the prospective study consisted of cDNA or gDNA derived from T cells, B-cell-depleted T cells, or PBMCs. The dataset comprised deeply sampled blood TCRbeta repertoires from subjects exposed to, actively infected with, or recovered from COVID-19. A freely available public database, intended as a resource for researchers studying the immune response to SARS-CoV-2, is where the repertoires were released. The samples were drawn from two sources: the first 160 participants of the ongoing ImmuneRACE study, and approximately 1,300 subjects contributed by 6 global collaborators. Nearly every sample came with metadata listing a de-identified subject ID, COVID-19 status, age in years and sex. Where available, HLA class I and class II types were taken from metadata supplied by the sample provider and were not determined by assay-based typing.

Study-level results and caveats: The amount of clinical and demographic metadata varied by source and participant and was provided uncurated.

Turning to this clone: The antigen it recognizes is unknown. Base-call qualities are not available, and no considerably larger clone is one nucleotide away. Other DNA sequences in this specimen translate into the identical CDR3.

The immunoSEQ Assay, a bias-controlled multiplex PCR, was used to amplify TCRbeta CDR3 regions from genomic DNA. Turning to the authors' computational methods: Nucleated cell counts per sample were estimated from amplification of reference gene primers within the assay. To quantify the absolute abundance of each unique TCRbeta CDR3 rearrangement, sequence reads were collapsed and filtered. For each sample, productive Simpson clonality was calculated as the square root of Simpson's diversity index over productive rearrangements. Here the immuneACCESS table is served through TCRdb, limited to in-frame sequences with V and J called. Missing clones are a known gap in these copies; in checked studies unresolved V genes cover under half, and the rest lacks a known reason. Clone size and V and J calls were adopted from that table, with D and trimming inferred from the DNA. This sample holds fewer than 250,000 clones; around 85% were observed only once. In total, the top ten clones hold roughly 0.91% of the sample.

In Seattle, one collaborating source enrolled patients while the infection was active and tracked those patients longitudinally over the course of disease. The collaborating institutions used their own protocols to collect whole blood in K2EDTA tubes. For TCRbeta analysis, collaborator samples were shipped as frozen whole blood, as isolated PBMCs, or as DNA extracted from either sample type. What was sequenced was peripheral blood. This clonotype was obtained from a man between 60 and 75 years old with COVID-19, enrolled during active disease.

The bases read TGTGCCAGTAGCCCGGGACTAGCTAGCACAGATACGCAGTATTTT. The encoded protein is CASSPGLASTDTQYF. The rearrangement joined TRBV19 to TRBJ2-3; TRBD2 lines up with 9 middle nucleotides. CDR3 length: 15 amino acids, cysteine to phenylalanine. Only CDR3 DNA remains: 45 bases, in frame from the first base. The germline V gene encodes CDR1 LNHDA and CDR2 SQIVND (reference sequence). V ends up 6 bases short and J 0 bases short, with an unmatched junction base count of 4.